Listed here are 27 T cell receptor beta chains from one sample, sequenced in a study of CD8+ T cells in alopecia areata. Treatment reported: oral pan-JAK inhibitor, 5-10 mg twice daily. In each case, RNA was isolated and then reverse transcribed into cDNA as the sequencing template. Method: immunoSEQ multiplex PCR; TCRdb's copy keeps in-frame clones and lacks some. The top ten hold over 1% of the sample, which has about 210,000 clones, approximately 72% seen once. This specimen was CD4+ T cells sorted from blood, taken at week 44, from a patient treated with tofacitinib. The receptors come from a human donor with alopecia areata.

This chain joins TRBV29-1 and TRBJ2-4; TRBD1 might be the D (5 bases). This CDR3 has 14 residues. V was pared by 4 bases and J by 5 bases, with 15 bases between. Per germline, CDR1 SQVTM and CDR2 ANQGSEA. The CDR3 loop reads CSVVGRVGQNIQYF. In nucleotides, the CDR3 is TGCAGCGTTGTCGGCAGGGTCGGTCAAAACATTCAGTACTTC.

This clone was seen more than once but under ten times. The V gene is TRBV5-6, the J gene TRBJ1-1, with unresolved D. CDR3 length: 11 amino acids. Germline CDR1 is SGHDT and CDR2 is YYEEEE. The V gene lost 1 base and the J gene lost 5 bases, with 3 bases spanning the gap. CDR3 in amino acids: CASSLRTEAFF. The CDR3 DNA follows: TGTGCCAGCAGCTTGAGGACTGAAGCTTTCTTT.

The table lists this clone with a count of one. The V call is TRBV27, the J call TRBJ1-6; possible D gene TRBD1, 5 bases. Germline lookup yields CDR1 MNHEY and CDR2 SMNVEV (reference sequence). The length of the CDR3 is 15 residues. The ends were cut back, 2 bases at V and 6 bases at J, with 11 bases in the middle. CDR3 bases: TGTGCCAGCAGTTTACTCGTGCAGGGTAATTCACCCCTCCACTTT. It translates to CASSLLVQGNSPLHF.

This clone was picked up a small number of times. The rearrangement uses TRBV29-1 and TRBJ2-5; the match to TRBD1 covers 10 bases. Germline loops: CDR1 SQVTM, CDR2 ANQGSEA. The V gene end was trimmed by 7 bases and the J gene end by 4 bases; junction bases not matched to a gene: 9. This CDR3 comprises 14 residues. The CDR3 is CSARDRGFAETQYF. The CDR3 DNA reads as TGCAGCGCCCGGGACAGGGGATTTGCAGAGACCCAGTACTTC.

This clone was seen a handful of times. In DNA form, the CDR3 reads TGCAGCGTTGAAAACCGGGGGAGGAGACAGGGTCGTAACTATGGCTACACCTTC. Translated: CSVENRGRRQGRNYGYTF. V is TRBV29-1 and J is TRBJ1-2; 7 bases match TRBD1. V gave up 2 bases and J gave up 1 base; unmatched junction bases: 16. This CDR3 region has 18 residues. Germline V gene data show CDR1 as SQVTM and CDR2 as ANQGSEA. Complete variable domain (other parts from reference TRBV29-1 and TRBJ1-2): SAVISQKPSRDICQRGTSLTIQCQVDSQVTMMFWYRQQPGQSLTLIATANQGSEATYESGFVIDKFPISRPNLTFSTLTVSNMSPEDSSIYLCSVENRGRRQGRNYGYTFGSGTRLTVV.

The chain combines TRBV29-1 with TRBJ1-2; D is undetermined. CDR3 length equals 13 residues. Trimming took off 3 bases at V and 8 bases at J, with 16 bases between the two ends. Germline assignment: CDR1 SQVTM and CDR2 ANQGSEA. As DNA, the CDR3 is TGCAGCGTTGATAGTGTTACAATGAAGGGCTACACCTTC. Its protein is CSVDSVTMKGYTF. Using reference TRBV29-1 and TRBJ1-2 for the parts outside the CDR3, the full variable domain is SAVISQKPSRDICQRGTSLTIQCQVDSQVTMMFWYRQQPGQSLTLIATANQGSEATYESGFVIDKFPISRPNLTFSTLTVSNMSPEDSSIYLCSVDSVTMKGYTFGSGTRLTVV.

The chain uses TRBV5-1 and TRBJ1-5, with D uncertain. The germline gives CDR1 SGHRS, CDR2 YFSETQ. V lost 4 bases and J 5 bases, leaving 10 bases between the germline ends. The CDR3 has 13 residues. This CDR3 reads CASSVSPHQPQHF. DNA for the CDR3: TGCGCCAGCAGCGTCAGCCCCCATCAGCCCCAGCATTTT.

CDR3 sequence: CSVATGGNTGELFF. The CDR3 bases are TGCAGCGTTGCGACAGGGGGCAACACCGGGGAGCTGTTTTTT. The J gene is TRBJ2-2, the V gene TRBV29-1; 10 bases match TRBD1. V was clipped by 4 bases and J by 2 bases; unmatched bases: 1. Germline assignment: CDR1 SQVTM and CDR2 ANQGSEA. This CDR3 has 14 amino acids.

The CDR3 bases are TGCAGCGTTGCCAGGGGTATAGGAGGAGCTACTAATGAAAAACTGTTTTTT. This encodes CSVARGIGGATNEKLFF. The rearrangement joins TRBV29-1 to TRBJ1-4; possibly TRBD1 for D (6 bases). Germline CDR1 SQVTM, CDR2 ANQGSEA. V was pared by 4 bases and J by 2 bases, with 20 bases between. CDR3 length: 17 residues.

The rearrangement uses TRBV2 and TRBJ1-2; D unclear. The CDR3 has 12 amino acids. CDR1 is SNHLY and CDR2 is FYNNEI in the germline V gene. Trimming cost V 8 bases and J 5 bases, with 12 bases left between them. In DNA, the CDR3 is TGTGCCAGCCACGGAGGATTGTATGGCTACACCTTC. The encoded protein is CASHGGLYGYTF.

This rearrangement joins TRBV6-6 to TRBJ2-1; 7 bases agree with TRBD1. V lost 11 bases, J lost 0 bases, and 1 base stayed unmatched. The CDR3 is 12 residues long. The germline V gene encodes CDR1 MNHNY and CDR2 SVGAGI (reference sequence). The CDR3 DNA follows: TGTGCCTCAGGGGGCTCCTACAATGAGCAGTTCTTC. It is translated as CASGGSYNEQFF.

The DNA of the CDR3 is TGTGCCAGCAGCCCGACCCAACGAGCGGGGGGAGATGAGCAGTTCTTC. It specifies CASSPTQRAGGDEQFF. The J gene is TRBJ2-1, the V gene TRBV7-2; 9 bases are a match to TRBD2. The length of the CDR3 is 16 residues. Germline V lookup: CDR1 SGHTA, CDR2 FQGNSA. V shed 5 bases and J 8 bases; nucleotides not matched to a gene: 13.

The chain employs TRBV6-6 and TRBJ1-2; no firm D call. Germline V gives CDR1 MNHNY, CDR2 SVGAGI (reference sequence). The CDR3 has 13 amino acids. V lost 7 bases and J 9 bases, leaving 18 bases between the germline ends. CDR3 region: CASKSAGIESYTF. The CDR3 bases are TGTGCCAGCAAGTCGGCCGGTATCGAGAGCTACACCTTC.

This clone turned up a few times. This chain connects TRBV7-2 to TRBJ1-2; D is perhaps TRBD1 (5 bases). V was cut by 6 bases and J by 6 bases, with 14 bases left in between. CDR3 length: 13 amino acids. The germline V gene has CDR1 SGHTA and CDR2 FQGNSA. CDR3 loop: CASSSTGENGYTF. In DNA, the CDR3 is TGTGCCAGCAGTTCAACGGGGGAAAATGGCTACACCTTC. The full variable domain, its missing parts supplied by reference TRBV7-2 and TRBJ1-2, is GAGVSQSPSNKVTEKGKDVELRCDPISGHTALYWYRQSLGQGLEFLIYFQGNSAPDKSGLPSDRFSAERTGGSVSTLTIQRTQQEDSAVYLCASSSTGENGYTFGSGTRLTVV.

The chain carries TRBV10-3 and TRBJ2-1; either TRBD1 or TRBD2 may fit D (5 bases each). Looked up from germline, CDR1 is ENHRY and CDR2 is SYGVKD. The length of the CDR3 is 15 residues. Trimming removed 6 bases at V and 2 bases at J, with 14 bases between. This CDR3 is CAISSDGTPYNEQFF. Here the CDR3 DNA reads TGTGCCATCAGCTCTGACGGGACGCCCTACAATGAGCAGTTCTTC.

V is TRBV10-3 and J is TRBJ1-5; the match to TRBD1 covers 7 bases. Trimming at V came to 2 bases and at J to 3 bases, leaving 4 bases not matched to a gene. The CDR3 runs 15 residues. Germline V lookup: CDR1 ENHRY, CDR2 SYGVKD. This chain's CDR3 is CAISEGTGVNQPQHF. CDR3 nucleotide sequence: TGTGCCATCAGTGAGGGCACAGGGGTCAATCAGCCCCAGCATTTT.

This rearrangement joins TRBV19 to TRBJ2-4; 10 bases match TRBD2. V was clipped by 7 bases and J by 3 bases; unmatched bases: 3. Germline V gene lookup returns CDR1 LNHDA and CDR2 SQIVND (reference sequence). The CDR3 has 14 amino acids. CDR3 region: CASKSGGDKNIQYF. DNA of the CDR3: TGTGCCAGTAAGAGCGGGGGGGACAAAAACATTCAGTACTTC.

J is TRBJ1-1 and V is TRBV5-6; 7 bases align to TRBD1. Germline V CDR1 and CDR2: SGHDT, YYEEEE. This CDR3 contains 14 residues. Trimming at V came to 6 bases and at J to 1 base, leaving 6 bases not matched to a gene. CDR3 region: CASNPTGRNTEAFF. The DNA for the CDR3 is TGTGCCAGCAACCCGACAGGGAGGAACACTGAAGCTTTCTTT. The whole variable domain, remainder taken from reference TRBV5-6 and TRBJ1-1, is DAGVTQSPTHLIKTRGQQVTLRCSPKSGHDTVSWYQQALGQGPQFIFQYYEEEERQRGNFPDRFSGHQFPNYSSELNVNALLLGDSALYLCASNPTGRNTEAFFGQGTRLTVV.

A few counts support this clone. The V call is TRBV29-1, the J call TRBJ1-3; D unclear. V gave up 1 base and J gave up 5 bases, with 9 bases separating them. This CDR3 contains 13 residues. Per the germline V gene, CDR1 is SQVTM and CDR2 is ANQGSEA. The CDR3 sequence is CSVEVPGRNTIYF. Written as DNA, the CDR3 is TGCAGCGTTGAAGTCCCCGGAAGAAACACCATATATTTT.

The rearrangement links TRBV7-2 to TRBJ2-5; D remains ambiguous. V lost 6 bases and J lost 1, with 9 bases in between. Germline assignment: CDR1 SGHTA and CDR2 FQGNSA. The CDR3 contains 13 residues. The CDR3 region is CASRPAPQETQYF. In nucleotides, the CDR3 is TGTGCCAGCAGACCGGCTCCCCAAGAGACCCAGTACTTC.

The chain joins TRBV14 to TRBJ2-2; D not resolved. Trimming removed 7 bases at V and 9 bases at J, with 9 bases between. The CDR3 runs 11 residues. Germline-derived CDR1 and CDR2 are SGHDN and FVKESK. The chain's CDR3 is CASTTTWELFF. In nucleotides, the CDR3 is TGTGCCAGCACCACCACGTGGGAGCTGTTTTTT. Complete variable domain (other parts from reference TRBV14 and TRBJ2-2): EAGVTQFPSHSVIEKGQTVTLRCDPISGHDNLYWYRRVMGKEIKFLLHFVKESKQDESGMPNNRFLAERTGGTYSTLKVQPAELEDSGVYFCASTTTWELFFGEGSRLTVL.

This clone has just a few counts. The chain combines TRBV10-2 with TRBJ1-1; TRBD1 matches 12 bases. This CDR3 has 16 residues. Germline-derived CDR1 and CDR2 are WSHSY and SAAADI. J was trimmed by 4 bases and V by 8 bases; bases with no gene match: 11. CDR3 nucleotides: TGCGCCAGCTCCCAGGGACAGGGGGCTTTGGGCACTGAAGCTTTCTTT. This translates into CASSQGQGALGTEAFF.

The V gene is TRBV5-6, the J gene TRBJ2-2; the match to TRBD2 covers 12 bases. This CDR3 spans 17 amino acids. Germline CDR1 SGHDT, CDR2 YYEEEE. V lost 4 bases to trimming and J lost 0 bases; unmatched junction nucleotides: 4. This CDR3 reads CASSPRLAGANTGELFF. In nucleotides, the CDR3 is TGTGCCAGCAGCCCGCGACTAGCGGGGGCGAACACCGGGGAGCTGTTTTTT.

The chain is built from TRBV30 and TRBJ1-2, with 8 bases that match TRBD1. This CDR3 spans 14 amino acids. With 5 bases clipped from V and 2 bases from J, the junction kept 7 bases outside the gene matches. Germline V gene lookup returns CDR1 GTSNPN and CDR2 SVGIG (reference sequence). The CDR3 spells CAWLRAGGNYGYTF. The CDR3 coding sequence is TGTGCCTGGCTCAGGGCAGGGGGCAACTATGGCTACACCTTC.

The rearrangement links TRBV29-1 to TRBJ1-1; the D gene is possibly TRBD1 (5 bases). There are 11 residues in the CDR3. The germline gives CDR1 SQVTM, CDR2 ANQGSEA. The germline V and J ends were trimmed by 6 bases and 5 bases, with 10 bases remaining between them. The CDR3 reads CSVEGITEAFF. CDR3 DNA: TGCAGCGTCGAGGGGATTACTGAAGCTTTCTTT.

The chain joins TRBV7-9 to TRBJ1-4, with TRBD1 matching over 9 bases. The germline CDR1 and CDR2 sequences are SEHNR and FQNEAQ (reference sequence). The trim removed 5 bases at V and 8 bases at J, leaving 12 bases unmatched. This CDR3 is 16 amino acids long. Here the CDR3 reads CASSTQGTGKGEKLFF. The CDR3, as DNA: TGTGCCAGCAGCACCCAAGGGACAGGGAAGGGGGAAAAACTGTTTTTT.

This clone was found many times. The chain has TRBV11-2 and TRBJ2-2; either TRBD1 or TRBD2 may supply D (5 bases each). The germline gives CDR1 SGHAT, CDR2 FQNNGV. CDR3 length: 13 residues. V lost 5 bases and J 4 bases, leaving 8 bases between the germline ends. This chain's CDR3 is CASSEGTTGELFF. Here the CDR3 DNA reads TGTGCCAGCAGCGAAGGGACCACCGGGGAGCTGTTTTTT.